This T cell receptor beta chain was found in a study of shared clonotypes between healthy human individuals. The germline V gene encodes CDR1 MGHRA and CDR2 YSYEKL. The CDR3 is made up of 17 amino acids. Trimming removed 4 bases at V and 0 bases at J, with 19 bases between. The assay was run at deep level. The table came from immunoSEQ multiplex PCR; TCRdb's copy has only in-frame clones and leaves some out. The table shows about 520,000 clones, with about 84% occurring only once. This sequence originates from a woman aged 40 to 50 in good health. Some clones in this sample may be carry-over from other donors' samples. Sequencing was done on a sample of PBMCs. The V and J genes are TRBV4-1 and TRBJ2-7; the D gene is possibly TRBD2 (6 bases). The CDR3 is CASSRKIGTPSSYEQYF. As DNA, the CDR3 is TGCGCCAGCAGCCGAAAGATCGGGACTCCGAGCTCCTACGAGCAGTACTTC.